Listed below are T cell receptor beta chains from one sample, sequenced in a study of blood T cell repertoires in COVID-19. Here immunoSEQ multiplex PCR was the method, and the copy in TCRdb shows in-frame clones only, minus some. The sample contains about 280,000 clones, around 90% of which appear only once. Sequenced: peripheral blood. The receptors here all came from a man aged 18-30 years with active or convalescent COVID-19. The CDR3 runs from the conserved cysteine through the conserved F or W. The D gene is left open where the match is weak. Clone size is shown for a subset of rows, as once, few, many or a class of expanded clone.

TRBJ1-2 | - | TRBV7-9 | - | TGTGCCAGCAGCTTAGCCGGTCAGGGTCAGAGTGGCTACACCTTC | CASSLAGQGQSGYTF
TRBJ2-7 | once | TRBV4-1 | - | TGCGCCAGCAGCCTCCCGGACAGTCCCTACGAGCAGTACTTC | CASSLPDSPYEQYF
TRBJ1-1 | - | TRBV10-1 | - | TGCGCCAGCAGTGAGACCGGCGGGAACACTGAAGCTTTCTTT | CASSETGGNTEAFF
TRBJ2-7 | - | TRBV10-1 | TRBD1 | TGCGCCAGCAGTGAAGACAGGGCGGGCGGGGAGCAGTACTTC | CASSEDRAGGEQYF
TRBJ1-1 | - | TRBV6-5 | - | TGTGCCAGCAGTTACTCGACAGTGGGTGAAGCTTTCTTT | CASSYSTVGEAFF
TRBJ2-7 | many | TRBV27 | TRBD1 | TGTGCCAGCCCGGACAGGGACTACGAGCAGTACTTC | CASPDRDYEQYF
TRBJ1-1 | - | TRBV15 | - | TGTGCCACCAGCAGATGGGGAGGGGGCACTGAAGCTTTCTTT | CATSRWGGGTEAFF
TRBJ2-2 | - | TRBV19 | - | TGTGCCAGTACCGCGAACACCGGGGAGCTGTTTTTT | CASTANTGELFF
TRBJ2-7 | - | TRBV2 | TRBD1 | TGTGCCAGCAGTCGACAGGGCCTCCGGAACGAGCAGTACTTC | CASSRQGLRNEQYF
TRBJ2-2 | once | TRBV4-3 | TRBD2 | TGCGCCAGCAGCCAAGGTATAGCGGGAATGAACACCGGGGAGCTGTTTTTT | CASSQGIAGMNTGELFF
TRBJ2-3 | once | TRBV13 | - | TGTGCCAGCAGCTCGGTGGGCCGCACAGATACGCAGTATTTT | CASSSVGRTDTQYF
TRBJ1-3 | - | TRBV6-4 | - | TGTGCCAGCAGTGAAGCCCGAAACTCTGGAAACACCATATATTTT | CASSEARNSGNTIYF
TRBJ1-5 | - | TRBV5-6 | - | TGTGCCAGCAGCTCGGGACTTCTGAATCAGCCCCAGCATTTT | CASSSGLLNQPQHF
TRBJ1-2 | - | TRBV9 | TRBD1 | TGTGCCAGCTCAGGGGGGCGCTATGGCTACACCTTC | CASSGGRYGYTF
TRBJ1-3 | once | TRBV18 | TRBD1 | TGTGCCAGCTCACGAGGGACAGGGGGCTCGCGTATTGGAAACACCATATATTTT | CASSRGTGGSRIGNTIYF
TRBJ2-7 | - | TRBV27 | TRBD2 | TGTGCCAGCAGTTTATTTCGCGGGGGGGCGTACGAGCAGTACTTC | CASSLFRGGAYEQYF
TRBJ1-4 | - | TRBV9 | TRBD1 | TGTGCCAGCAGCGTGGGGACAGGGGGCAACGAAAAACTGTTTTTT | CASSVGTGGNEKLFF
TRBJ2-1 | - | TRBV11-1 | TRBD2 | TGTGCCAGCAGGGCCAGCGGGGACTTTTACAATGAGCAGTTCTTC | CASRASGDFYNEQFF
TRBJ2-3 | once | TRBV10-3 | TRBD1 | TGTGCCATCTTGGGACAGGGCACAGATACGCAGTATTTT | CAILGQGTDTQYF
TRBJ2-5 | once | TRBV10-3 | - | TGTGCCATCAGCAGCGGGGAGACCCAGTACTTC | CAISSGETQYF
TRBJ2-7 | - | TRBV3-1/TRBV3-2 | TRBD1 | TGTGCCAGCAGCGAGGGACAGGGGATCGACGAGCAGTACTTC | CASSEGQGIDEQYF
TRBJ2-7 | - | TRBV7-2 | TRBD2 | TGTGCCAGCAGCTTCAGAGGGACTAGCGGGGGGAGCTCCTACGAGCAGTACTTC | CASSFRGTSGGSSYEQYF
TRBJ1-2 | - | TRBV10-2 | - | TGCGCCAGCAGTGAGGTCATACACCTTGCTAACTATGGCTACACCTTC | CASSEVIHLANYGYTF
TRBJ2-1 | - | TRBV6-6 | - | TGTGCCAGCAGTCCCCAGGGTTATGAGCAGTTCTTC | CASSPQGYEQFF
TRBJ2-7 | - | TRBV21-1 | - | TGTGCCAGCGTCGTGGACAGGGAGTACGAGCAGTACTTC | CASVVDREYEQYF